The clone carrying this TCR beta chain came up many times. One end of the junction is discordant with germline, which a read error may explain. Other nucleotide sequences from this sample produce the same CDR3. The CDR3 loop spans 12 amino acids. Looked up from germline, CDR1 is GTSNPN and CDR2 is SVGIG (reference sequence). Repertoires were generated with immunoSEQ multiplex PCR, while TCRdb's copy carries only in-frame clones and drops some. The sample consists of some 1.1 million clones, 77% of them appearing once. The data originate from a study of shared clonotypes between healthy human individuals.

Sequencing input: memory CD4+ T cells from PBMCs. Subset of the sample: CD45RA-negative fraction. The J gene is TRBJ1-1, the V gene TRBV30; a possible D gene is TRBD1 (5 bases). The clonotype originates from a man younger than 35 in good health. Some clones in this sample may be carry-over from other donors' samples. CDR3 DNA sequence: TGTGCCTGTGAGGGGTTGGGGACTGAAACTTTCTTT. Its translation: CACEGLGTETFF.